Listed here are 27 T cell receptor beta chains from one sample, sequenced in a study of cytomegalovirus exposure and HLA in healthy donors. Method: immunoSEQ multiplex PCR; TCRdb's copy keeps in-frame clones and lacks some. The table shows about 140,000 clones, with 85% to 90% occurring only once. The sequenced material came from PBMCs. Receptors originate from a man between 18 and 29 years old in good health and CMV-seronegative.

The chain links TRBV6-1 to TRBJ1-1; 7 nucleotides match TRBD1. Germline V gives CDR1 MNHNS, CDR2 SASEGT. The CDR3 consists of 14 residues. V lost 6 bases, J lost 2 bases, and 6 bases stayed unmatched. The DNA of the CDR3 is TGTGCCAGCAGGGAGGGGGCCCCCAACACTGAAGCTTTCTTT. This gives the protein CASREGAPNTEAFF.

The genes are TRBV11-2 and TRBJ1-2, with 8 bases matching TRBD1. The germline V gene encodes CDR1 SGHAT and CDR2 FQNNGV. V was pared by 5 bases and J by 5 bases, with 4 bases of the junction left unmatched. This CDR3 has 13 amino acids. As DNA, the CDR3 is TGTGCCAGCAGCACTACAGGGGGATATGGCTACACCTTC. Protein: CASSTTGGYGYTF. Complete variable domain (other parts from reference TRBV11-2 and TRBJ1-2): EAGVAQSPRYKIIEKRQSVAFWCNPISGHATLYWYQQILGQGPKLLIQFQNNGVVDDSQLPKDRFSAERLKGVDSTLKIQPAKLEDSAVYLCASSTTGGYGYTFGSGTRLTVV.

This chain links TRBV7-8 with TRBJ2-7, with TRBD2 identical over 8 bases. Trimming removed 3 bases from V and 3 bases from J; junction bases left unmatched: 10. The CDR3 is 16 amino acids. In germline, CDR1 is SGHVS, CDR2 FQNEAQ. The CDR3 region has the DNA TGTGCCAGCAGCTTCCCCACGAGCGGGGGCAGCTACGAGCAGTACTTC. Its translation is CASSFPTSGGSYEQYF. The whole variable domain, remainder taken from reference TRBV7-8 and TRBJ2-7, is GAGVSQSPRYKVAKRGQDVALRCDPISGHVSLFWYQQALGQGPEFLTYFQNEAQLDKSGLPSDRFFAERPEGSVSTLKIQRTQQEDSAVYLCASSFPTSGGSYEQYFGPGTRLTVT.

V gene TRBV10-3 combines with J gene TRBJ2-2; 9 bases fit TRBD1. The CDR3 extends over 15 amino acids. Looked up from germline, CDR1 is ENHRY and CDR2 is SYGVKD. V dropped 6 bases and J dropped 5; count of bases not matched to a gene: 7. CDR3 sequence reads: CAIRPGQGWTGELFF. The DNA of the CDR3 is TGTGCCATCAGACCGGGACAGGGTTGGACCGGGGAGCTGTTTTTT.

The gene calls are TRBV27 and TRBJ2-1, with D tentatively TRBD1 (5 bases). With 2 bases removed from V and 2 bases from J, the gap between germline ends came to 16 bases. CDR1 MNHEY and CDR2 SMNVEV come from the germline V gene (reference sequence). There are 17 residues in the CDR3. The CDR3 reads CASSLAPPQVAYNEQFF. The CDR3 coding sequence is TGTGCCAGCAGTTTAGCCCCCCCACAGGTGGCCTACAATGAGCAGTTCTTC.

The CDR3 protein is CATSRVTGYTEAFF. In DNA, the CDR3 is TGTGCCACCAGCAGAGTCACAGGGTACACTGAAGCTTTCTTT. The genes are TRBV15 and TRBJ1-1; perhaps TRBD1 as D (6 bases). The CDR3 has 14 residues. Per germline, CDR1 LNHNV and CDR2 YYDKDF (reference sequence). V dropped 1 base and J dropped 3 bases, with 9 bases sitting between them.

The genes are TRBV6-1 and TRBJ2-7, with D possibly matching TRBD2 (7 bases). V was pared by 3 bases and J by 10 bases, with 19 bases between. Per the germline V gene, CDR1 is MNHNS and CDR2 is SASEGT. The CDR3 spans 14 residues. CDR3 loop: CASSDPTGGSFQYF. The CDR3 DNA follows: TGTGCCAGCAGTGACCCTACGGGGGGCAGTTTTCAGTACTTC.

In regard to this clone: A clone one base away is much larger, so this may be a read error. This CDR3 is also generated by other DNA sequences in the sample. This chain links TRBV6-1 with TRBJ2-5, with 12 bases lining up with TRBD2. The CDR3 runs to 15 residues. CDR1 is MNHNS and CDR2 is SASEGT in the germline V gene. Trimming took 2 bases from V and 4 from J; bases not matched to a gene: 2. The CDR3 region has the DNA TGTGCCAGCAGTGAACTAGCGGGGGGGCCAGAGACCCAGTACTTC. This codes for CASSELAGGPETQYF.

This chain uses TRBV2 with TRBJ1-5, with 9 bases aligning to TRBD1. This CDR3 contains 14 residues. J gave up 0 bases and V 8 bases, and 2 bases lay outside the gene matches. The germline V gene has CDR1 SNHLY and CDR2 FYNNEI. DNA of the CDR3: TGTGCCAGCGGGGACAGGGCTAGCAATCAGCCCCAGCATTTT. This gives the protein CASGDRASNQPQHF.

The CDR3 is CASSSGREDKNIQYF. The CDR3 coding sequence is TGTGCCAGCAGTTCTGGGCGGGAGGACAAAAACATTCAGTACTTC. This chain connects TRBV27 to TRBJ2-4; 8 bases map to TRBD2. V lost 4 bases, J lost 3 bases, and 5 bases stayed unmatched. Germline V gene lookup returns CDR1 MNHEY and CDR2 SMNVEV (reference sequence). The CDR3 runs 15 residues.

The chain employs TRBV5-8 and TRBJ2-5; 7 positions agree with TRBD1. The CDR3 extends over 14 amino acids. Germline V CDR1 and CDR2: SGHTS, YDEGEE. Trimming at V came to 2 bases and at J to 4 bases, leaving 5 bases not matched to a gene. In DNA, the CDR3 is TGTGCCAGCAGCTTCCGAAGGGGGCGAGAGACCCAGTACTTC. As protein: CASSFRRGRETQYF.

The chain couples TRBV19 to TRBJ1-6; 10 positions match TRBD1. The CDR3 loop spans 15 amino acids. The V segment lost 5 bases and the J segment 7 bases; nucleotides outside the gene matches: 5. CDR1 and CDR2 from the germline V gene are LNHDA and SQIVND (reference sequence). In nucleotides, the CDR3 is TGTGCCAGTAGTGGGACAGGGGTAGGGAATTCACCCCTCCACTTT. Protein product: CASSGTGVGNSPLHF.

The J gene is TRBJ1-1, the V gene TRBV7-8; no clear D. The V gene lost 0 bases and the J gene lost 0 bases, with 11 bases spanning the gap. Germline V gene sequence: CDR1 SGHVS, CDR2 FQNEAQ. The CDR3 runs 16 residues. The CDR3 DNA is TGTGCCAGCAGCTTAGCGAACAGCTTAATGAACACTGAAGCTTTCTTT. This gives the protein CASSLANSLMNTEAFF. The full variable domain, rest sourced from reference TRBV7-8 and TRBJ1-1, is GAGVSQSPRYKVAKRGQDVALRCDPISGHVSLFWYQQALGQGPEFLTYFQNEAQLDKSGLPSDRFFAERPEGSVSTLKIQRTQQEDSAVYLCASSLANSLMNTEAFFGQGTRLTVV.

The chain combines TRBV29-1 with TRBJ2-1; 9 bases are a match to TRBD2. Germline CDR1 is SQVTM and CDR2 is ANQGSEA. Unmatched junction bases numbered 14, after V lost 1 base and J lost 10 bases. The length of the CDR3 is 16 residues. The CDR3 reads CSVEALLARGGHEQFF. The CDR3 nucleotides are TGCAGCGTTGAAGCCTTGCTAGCGCGGGGGGGCCACGAGCAGTTCTTC.

This clone has just one count. The rearrangement links TRBV2 to TRBJ2-1; no clear D. Trimming left V 6 bases short and J 4 bases short, with 10 bases between. The CDR3 runs to 13 residues. The germline gives CDR1 SNHLY, CDR2 FYNNEI. CDR3 amino acids: CASRDTAYNEQFF. The CDR3 DNA reads as TGTGCCAGCAGAGACACAGCTTACAATGAGCAGTTCTTC.

The CDR3 here is CASSYSTGEAYEQYF. CDR3 nucleotide sequence: TGTGCCAGCAGTTACTCGACAGGGGAAGCCTACGAGCAGTACTTC. V usage is TRBV6-6 and J usage is TRBJ2-7; 8 nucleotides agree with TRBD1. This CDR3 region has 15 residues. J was trimmed by 2 bases and V by 0 bases; bases with no gene match: 3. Per the germline V gene, CDR1 is MNHNY and CDR2 is SVGAGI (reference sequence).

The rearrangement joins TRBV7-9 to TRBJ2-5; no clear D gene. CDR3 length: 13 residues. CDR1 and CDR2 from the germline V gene are SEHNR and FQNEAQ (reference sequence). V lost 3 bases to trimming and J lost 1 base, with 6 bases between them. The DNA for the CDR3 is TGTGCCAGCAGCTTGGTCGGCCAAGAGACCCAGTACTTC. Residues: CASSLVGQETQYF.

This chain joins TRBV28 and TRBJ2-7, with a possible D match to TRBD2 (5 bases). Looked up from germline, CDR1 is MDHEN and CDR2 is SYDVKM. The V gene lost 6 bases and the J gene lost 2 bases, with 14 bases spanning the gap. This CDR3 has 14 residues. The CDR3 loop reads CASRAALRAYEQYF. The CDR3 region has the DNA TGTGCCAGCAGGGCAGCCTTGCGGGCCTACGAGCAGTACTTC.

CDR3 amino acids: CASSPPGLAGETQYF. DNA of the CDR3: TGTGCCAGCTCACCACCAGGCCTAGCGGGAGAGACCCAGTACTTC. The gene calls are TRBV18 and TRBJ2-5, with TRBD2 matching 8 bases. The CDR3 is made up of 15 amino acids. With V trimmed by 0 bases and J by 4 bases, 4 bases remained unmatched. Germline loops: CDR1 KGHSH, CDR2 LQKENI.

The V call is TRBV12-5, the J call TRBJ2-3; 10 nucleotides line up with TRBD2. The CDR3 has 17 amino acids. CDR1 is LGHNT, CDR2 FRNRAP, per germline. Trimming removed 1 base from V and 6 bases from J; junction bases left unmatched: 10. CDR3 sequence: CASGLATNLAGADTQYF. In nucleotides, the CDR3 is TGTGCTAGTGGTTTGGCCACGAATCTAGCGGGGGCTGATACGCAGTATTTT.

The chain combines TRBV27 with TRBJ1-3; D not resolved. Germline V gene lookup returns CDR1 MNHEY and CDR2 SMNVEV (reference sequence). This CDR3 region has 15 residues. V was cut by 2 bases and J by 6 bases, with 14 bases left in between. CDR3: CASSLRRSGSNTIYF. The CDR3 DNA is TGTGCCAGCAGTTTAAGGCGCTCAGGCTCAAACACCATATATTTT.

This chain links TRBV6-6 with TRBJ2-3, with TRBD1 matching 11 bases. J gave up 2 bases and V 7 bases, and 8 bases lay outside the gene matches. From germline, CDR1 is MNHNY and CDR2 SVGAGI (reference sequence). The CDR3 covers 16 residues. CDR3 DNA sequence: TGTGCCAGCACCTCCAGGGACAGGGGGACCACAGATACGCAGTATTTT. The encoded protein is CASTSRDRGTTDTQYF.

This chain joins TRBV6-6 and TRBJ1-1; D not certain. There are 13 residues in the CDR3. Trimming shortened V by 8 bases and J by 1 base, and 11 bases separated the two germline ends. Germline loops: CDR1 MNHNY, CDR2 SVGAGI (reference sequence). CDR3 region: CASGERRNTEAFF. The CDR3 DNA follows: TGTGCCAGCGGGGAGCGGAGGAACACTGAAGCTTTCTTT.

This clone was detected many times. The chain couples TRBV2 to TRBJ1-4, with no clear D. Germline V gene sequence: CDR1 SNHLY, CDR2 FYNNEI. Trimming took off 8 bases at V and 6 bases at J, with 10 bases between the two ends. The CDR3 is 12 residues long. The DNA for the CDR3 is TGTGCCAGCCGGGAGTATTATGAAAAACTGTTTTTT. It yields the protein CASREYYEKLFF.

CDR3: CASSPDPQGARNTIYF. The CDR3 DNA follows: TGCGCCAGCAGCCCCGATCCCCAGGGGGCAAGGAACACCATATATTTT. The gene calls are TRBV5-1 and TRBJ1-3; TRBD1 matches 8 bases. V was pared by 4 bases and J by 7 bases, with 13 bases of the junction left unmatched. CDR3 length: 16 residues. Germline V gives CDR1 SGHRS, CDR2 YFSETQ.

This clone was recorded once. This chain links TRBV19 with TRBJ2-7; the match to TRBD2 covers 10 bases. The CDR3 loop spans 14 amino acids. Germline V gene lookup returns CDR1 LNHDA and CDR2 SQIVND (reference sequence). The V and J ends lost 2 bases and 4 bases, in that order; junction bases with no gene match: 2. The CDR3 DNA sequence: TGTGCCAGTAGTATACTAGCGGGGGAATACGAGCAGTACTTC. It codes for CASSILAGEYEQYF.

This rearrangement joins TRBV27 to TRBJ2-1; 10 bases match TRBD2. J gave up 5 bases and V 8 bases, and 9 bases lay outside the gene matches. The CDR3 runs 15 residues. CDR1 and CDR2 (germline): MNHEY, SMNVEV (reference sequence). Here the CDR3 reads CASGRTSGKNNEQFF. The CDR3 nucleotides are TGTGCCAGCGGCCGGACTAGCGGAAAAAACAATGAGCAGTTCTTC.